The 5 T cell receptor beta chains presented below share a single source sample, sequenced in a study of blood T cell repertoires in COVID-19. Some clones are missing from TCRdb's copy, which holds only in-frame ones; the method was immunoSEQ multiplex PCR. Of approximately 300,000 clones in the sample, more than 85% are singletons; the top ten hold roughly 0.8%. Sequencing was done on a sample of peripheral blood. The source of these receptors is a man in his thirties or forties with acute or convalescent COVID-19.

This sequence joins TRBV9 and TRBJ1-6, with TRBD1 as a possible D gene (6 bases). Germline V lookup: CDR1 SGDLS, CDR2 YYNGEE. CDR3 length equals 17 residues. Trimming left V 3 bases short and J 0 bases short, with 13 bases between. The CDR3 region has the DNA TGTGCCAGCAGCGGATCTCAGGGGAGCTCCTATAATTCACCCCTCCACTTT. It is translated as CASSGSQGSSYNSPLHF.

This sequence joins TRBV29-1 and TRBJ1-3; no firm D call. The CDR3 length is 12 residues. CDR1 and CDR2 (germline): SQVTM, ANQGSEA. V gave up 4 bases and J gave up 1 base, with 5 bases separating them. Here the CDR3 reads CSVGGSGNTIYF. DNA for the CDR3: TGCAGCGTTGGAGGTTCTGGAAACACCATATATTTT.

As regards this clone: The sample holds other DNA sequences that translate to the same CDR3. The genes are TRBV15 and TRBJ2-7; D is perhaps TRBD1 (6 bases). The CDR3 length is 12 residues. Trimming shortened V by 0 bases and J by 7 bases, and 7 bases separated the two germline ends. Germline values: CDR1 LNHNV, CDR2 YYDKDF (reference sequence). This CDR3 is CATSRDRGEQYF. The CDR3 DNA reads as TGTGCCACCAGCAGAGATAGGGGGGAGCAGTACTTC.

Concerning this clone itself: Germline and junction disagree at one end, which may indicate a read error. The chain carries TRBV11-2 and TRBJ2-2; D is uncertain. Germline V lookup: CDR1 SGHAT, CDR2 FQNNGV. This CDR3 spans 12 amino acids. CDR3 sequence: CASRLAPGELFF. Written as DNA, the CDR3 is TGTGCCAGCAGATTAGCTCCCGGGGAGCTGTTTTTT.

This clone was seen once. The CDR3 DNA follows: TGCGCCAGCAGCCTTGGGACATCCCAAGAGACCCAGTACTTC. It yields the protein CASSLGTSQETQYF. The V and J genes are TRBV5-1 and TRBJ2-5; D perhaps matches TRBD1 (6 bases). Trimming shortened V by 4 bases and J by 1 base, and 11 bases separated the two germline ends. The germline V gene has CDR1 SGHRS and CDR2 YFSETQ. The CDR3 contains 14 residues.